This entry features one T cell receptor beta chain sequence. Its antigen is as yet unknown. Relative to the germline gene, one junction end is altered; a read error may explain this. This record comes from a study of cytomegalovirus exposure and HLA in healthy donors. Study outcomes and limitations: Most observed TCR sequences were rare, whereas some public TCRs were detected in many donors. One variant, a missense change in DCLRE1C, was linked in a later analysis to TCR beta V- and J-gene trimming. Roughly uniform depth of sequencing across donors was assumed in presence/absence analyses.

The CDR3 contains 15 residues. Germline V gene lookup returns CDR1 SGDLS and CDR2 YYNGEE. The PCR contained 60 Vbeta and 13 Jbeta primers. Original data processing: A follow-up analysis tallied around 80 million unique TCR beta chains, roughly 11 million shared. The method was immunoSEQ multiplex PCR; TCRdb's version includes in-frame clones alone and lacks a portion of them. Clone size and V and J calls were adopted from that table, with D and trimming inferred from the DNA. The repertoire consists of 150,000 to 200,000 clones, with roughly 77% occurring once and the leading ten covering around 10%.

The chain employs TRBV9 and TRBJ2-3, with a weak D call TRBD1 (5 bases). Sequencing was performed on PBMCs. This TCR was recovered from a man in his late teens or twenties in good health and CMV-seropositive. The CDR3 spells CAGSEATATTDTQYF. In DNA form, the CDR3 reads TGTGCCGGCAGCGAGGCGACAGCGACCACAGATACGCAGTATTTT.